This T cell receptor beta chain is from a study of human T cells and chemical hapten exposure. Across the study: Small differences in pooled library volume mainly drove the variation in TCR yields per sample.

Each CDR3 protein gets one entry after TCRdb re-called the RACE reads with MiXCR. The sample shows under 300,000 distinct CDR3 sequences, over 8% of them seen only once. The CDR3 is 14 amino acids. J lost 4 bases, V lost 5 bases, and 8 bases had no gene match. Germline CDR1 and CDR2: SGHVS and FNYEAQ. This clonotype was detected a few times. This sample's time point: pre-sensitization, week 0. The treatment here: therapeutic diphenylcyclopropenone sensitization with weekly scalp DPC. The chain has TRBV7-6 and TRBJ2-7; 7 positions match TRBD1. The clonotype comes from a woman between 40 and 50 years old with alopecia areata. Some clones in this sample may be carry-over from other donors' samples. Material: whole blood, obtained in connection with sensitization to the hapten diphenylcyclopropenone (DPC). The CDR3 DNA follows: TGTGCCAGCAGCCCCGGGACAGAGTTATACGAGCAGTACTTC. It yields the protein CASSPGTELYEQYF. Based on the CDR3 plus reference TRBV7-6 and TRBJ2-7, the full variable domain is GAGVSQSPRYKVTKRGQDVALRCDPISGHVSLYWYRQALGQGPEFLTYFNYEAQQDKSGLPNDRFSAERPEGSISTLTIQRTEQRDSAMYRCASSPGTELYEQYFGPGTRLTVT.